This T cell receptor beta chain was sequenced for a study of cytomegalovirus exposure and HLA in healthy donors. A note on this clone: Its antigen is not known.

Notes on the study in general: In a later analysis, a missense DCLRE1C variant was linked to TCR beta V- and J-gene trimming.

With 60 Vbeta and 13 Jbeta primers, the PCR was carried out. Method: immunoSEQ multiplex PCR; TCRdb's copy keeps in-frame clones and lacks some. The data contain about 95,000 clones, roughly 79% of them singletons. CDR1 is SGHTA, CDR2 FQGNSA, per germline. The CDR3 consists of 17 residues. J gave up 0 bases and V 0 bases, and 8 bases lay outside the gene matches. The rearrangement joins TRBV7-2 to TRBJ2-7; TRBD2 agrees at 7 bases. The sequencing sample was made of PBMCs. This TCR was recovered from an older woman in good health and CMV-seropositive. The CDR3 DNA reads as TGTGCCAGCAGCTTAGCGGCGGTCGGGGGGAGCTCCTACGAGCAGTACTTC. Protein product: CASSLAAVGGSSYEQYF. Full variable domain (rest looked up from reference TRBV7-2 and TRBJ2-7): GAGVSQSPSNKVTEKGKDVELRCDPISGHTALYWYRQSLGQGLEFLIYFQGNSAPDKSGLPSDRFSAERTGGSVSTLTIQRTQQEDSAVYLCASSLAAVGGSSYEQYFGPGTRLTVT.